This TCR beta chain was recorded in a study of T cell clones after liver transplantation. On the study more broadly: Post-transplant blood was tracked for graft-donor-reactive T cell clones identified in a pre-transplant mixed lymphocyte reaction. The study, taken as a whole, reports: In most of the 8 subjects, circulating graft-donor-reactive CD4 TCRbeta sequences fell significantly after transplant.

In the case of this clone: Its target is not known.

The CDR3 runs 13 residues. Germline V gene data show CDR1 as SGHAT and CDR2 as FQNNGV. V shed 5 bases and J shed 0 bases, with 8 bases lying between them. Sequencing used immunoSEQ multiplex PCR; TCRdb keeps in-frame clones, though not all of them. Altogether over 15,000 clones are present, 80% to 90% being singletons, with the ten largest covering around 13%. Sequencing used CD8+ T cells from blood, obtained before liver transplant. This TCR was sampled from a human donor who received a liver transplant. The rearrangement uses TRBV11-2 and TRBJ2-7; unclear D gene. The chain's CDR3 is CASSHDTSYEQYF. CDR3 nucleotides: TGTGCCAGCAGCCACGACACCTCCTACGAGCAGTACTTC.